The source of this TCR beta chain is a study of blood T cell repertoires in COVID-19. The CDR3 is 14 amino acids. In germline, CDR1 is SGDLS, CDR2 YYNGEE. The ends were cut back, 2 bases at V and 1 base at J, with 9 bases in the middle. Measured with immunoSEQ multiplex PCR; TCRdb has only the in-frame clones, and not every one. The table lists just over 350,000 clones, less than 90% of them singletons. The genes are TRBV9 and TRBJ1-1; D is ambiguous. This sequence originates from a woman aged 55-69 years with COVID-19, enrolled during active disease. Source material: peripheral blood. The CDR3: CASSVDSWNTEAFF. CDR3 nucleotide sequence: TGTGCCAGCAGCGTTGACTCCTGGAACACTGAAGCTTTCTTT.